This record covers a single T cell receptor (beta chain). What it recognizes is unknown. The entry originates in a study of cytomegalovirus exposure and HLA in healthy donors. Study at large: The same platform used for the 500 to 850 first-cohort repertoires was also used for the approximately 120 validation repertoires, as a later analysis reported.

The CDR3 is 13 residues long. Germline CDR1 SGHNT, CDR2 YENEEA. V lost 2 bases, J lost 2 bases, and 6 bases lay in between. Method: immunoSEQ multiplex PCR; TCRdb's copy keeps in-frame clones and lacks some. The sample includes 100,000 to 150,000 clones, roughly 91% seen only once; the top ten take 3% to 4%. Regarding the study as a whole: Researchers catalogued 160 or so TCR beta chains as cytomegalovirus-associated. Subsequent analysis showed first-cohort TCR clusters tending to co-occur in over a hundred validation repertoires.

Donors were drawn from the approximately 110-subject validation cohort, separate from the approximately 670-subject first cohort. The material sequenced was PBMCs. This receptor was taken from a man between 25 and 39 years old in good health and CMV-seronegative. The rearrangement links TRBV11-3 to TRBJ1-1; D not resolved. The DNA of the CDR3 is TGTGCCAGCAGCTTAATGGGCAACACTGAAGCTTTCTTT. Encoded protein: CASSLMGNTEAFF.